The 28 T cell receptor beta chains given below trace back to one sample, sequenced in a study of blood T cell repertoires in COVID-19. Some clones are missing from TCRdb's copy, which holds only in-frame ones; the method was immunoSEQ multiplex PCR. The sample lists some 310,000 clones, around nine tenths occurring once. The sequencing input was peripheral blood. The origin of the receptors is a man aged 50 or older with active or convalescent COVID-19.

The chain uses TRBV6-4 and TRBJ1-1; possibly TRBD1 for D (6 bases). V lost 6 bases, J lost 4 bases, and 12 bases lay in between. Per germline, CDR1 MRHNA and CDR2 SNTAGT. The CDR3 loop spans 13 amino acids. CDR3 DNA sequence: TGTGCCAGCAGCAGACAAGGGGGCACTGAAGCTTTCTTT. Translating gives CASSRQGGTEAFF.

The genes are TRBV27 and TRBJ2-3; 7 positions match TRBD1. The germline V gene encodes CDR1 MNHEY and CDR2 SMNVEV (reference sequence). CDR3 size: 18 residues. J gave up 8 bases and V 4 bases, and 21 bases lay outside the gene matches. CDR3 sequence: CASSSELSPGTATGTQYF. CDR3 in DNA: TGTGCCAGCAGTTCCGAATTGTCTCCCGGGACAGCAACGGGTACGCAGTATTTT.

The V and J genes are TRBV28 and TRBJ2-7; no firm D call. CDR1 and CDR2 (germline): MDHEN, SYDVKM. There are 12 residues in the CDR3. Trimming removed 3 bases at V and 6 bases at J, with 9 bases between. CDR3 in amino acids: CASSFVGGEQYF. Here the CDR3 DNA reads TGTGCCAGCAGTTTTGTTGGCGGCGAGCAGTACTTC.

This chain links TRBV5-1 with TRBJ2-1; no firm D call. The CDR3 covers 12 residues. Germline V lookup: CDR1 SGHRS, CDR2 YFSETQ. Trimming removed 2 bases at V and 4 bases at J, with 4 bases between. The CDR3 DNA sequence: TGCGCCAGCAGCTTCAATTACAATGAGCAGTTCTTC. Its translation: CASSFNYNEQFF.

The chain links TRBV7-9 to TRBJ1-2; D call uncertain. The ends were cut back, 7 bases at V and 0 bases at J, with 15 bases in the middle. The CDR3 extends over 15 amino acids. Germline V lookup: CDR1 SEHNR, CDR2 FQNEAQ (reference sequence). Here the CDR3 DNA reads TGTGCCAGCACCCCGCCGAGCCACTCTAACTATGGCTACACCTTC. It translates to CASTPPSHSNYGYTF.

The chain has TRBV11-2 and TRBJ2-5; 7 positions match TRBD2. J gave up 4 bases and V 0 bases, and 8 bases lay outside the gene matches. This CDR3 comprises 16 residues. CDR1 is SGHAT and CDR2 is FQNNGV in the germline V gene. The chain's CDR3 is CASSLDGRAGRETQYF. CDR3 nucleotides: TGTGCCAGCAGCTTAGATGGGAGGGCAGGGAGAGAGACCCAGTACTTC.

The CDR3 DNA reads TGTGCCAGCAGCCCACACGCCCAAGAGACCCAGTACTTC. Translating gives CASSPHAQETQYF. The rearrangement joins TRBV6-2 or TRBV6-3 to TRBJ2-5, with D unclear. The CDR3 runs to 13 residues. CDR1 is MNHEY and CDR2 is SVGEGT in the germline V gene. Between the trimmed V and J ends, which lost 6 bases and 1 base, there was a span of 9 bases.

The chain has TRBV9 and TRBJ2-7, with 7 bases identical to TRBD1. CDR3 length: 14 residues. J was trimmed by 0 bases and V by 7 bases; bases with no gene match: 7. CDR1 SGDLS and CDR2 YYNGEE come from the germline V gene. The CDR3 sequence is CASGRGTSSYEQYF. The CDR3, as DNA: TGTGCCAGCGGCAGGGGGACGAGCTCCTACGAGCAGTACTTC.

The chain has TRBV28 and TRBJ1-4; the D gene is possibly TRBD1 (6 bases). The germline V gene has CDR1 MDHEN and CDR2 SYDVKM. Trimming shortened V by 2 bases and J by 7 bases, and 11 bases separated the two germline ends. The CDR3 has 14 amino acids. The CDR3 DNA follows: TGTGCCAGCAGTTTAGCGGGGGCAGCTGAAAAACTGTTTTTT. Translated, it gives CASSLAGAAEKLFF.

This chain uses TRBV5-1 with TRBJ2-3, with 11 bases identical to TRBD1. The V and J ends lost 1 base and 5 bases, in that order; junction bases with no gene match: 9. CDR1 and CDR2 (germline): SGHRS, YFSETQ. This CDR3 spans 17 amino acids. The CDR3 spells CASSLNRGQGVKDTQYF. The CDR3, as DNA: TGCGCCAGCAGCTTGAATAGGGGACAGGGGGTGAAAGATACGCAGTATTTT.

This chain connects TRBV7-6 to TRBJ2-1; D perhaps matches TRBD2 (6 bases). The CDR3 is 16 amino acids. The germline gives CDR1 SGHVS, CDR2 FNYEAQ. With 2 bases removed from V and 8 bases from J, the gap between germline ends came to 19 bases. CDR3 residues: CASSLSPASVGDEQFF. The CDR3 coding sequence is TGTGCCAGCAGCTTATCCCCGGCTAGCGTAGGGGATGAGCAGTTCTTC.

The chain combines TRBV27 with TRBJ2-5; 8 bases are a match to TRBD2. Germline V gene lookup returns CDR1 MNHEY and CDR2 SMNVEV (reference sequence). Trimming cost V 4 bases and J 7 bases; bases outside gene matches: 5. This CDR3 is built from 13 residues. CDR3 nucleotides: TGTGCCAGCAGTTCGGGGGGGACCTCGACCCAGTACTTC. Amino acid sequence: CASSSGGTSTQYF.

The chain combines TRBV6-1 with TRBJ1-4, with 11 bases matching TRBD1. The CDR3 has 15 residues. Germline V gives CDR1 MNHNS, CDR2 SASEGT. V lost 1 base, J lost 7 bases, and 2 bases stayed unmatched. The CDR3 DNA sequence: TGTGCCAGCAGTGAAGGGACAGGGGGCTCTGAAAAACTGTTTTTT. Translation: CASSEGTGGSEKLFF.

This sequence joins TRBV5-1 and TRBJ2-3; the match to TRBD1 covers 10 bases. Germline assignment: CDR1 SGHRS and CDR2 YFSETQ. The junction had 9 bases not matched to a gene; V was cut back by 4 bases and J by 4 bases. This CDR3 is built from 16 residues. The CDR3 sequence is CASSLKGQGSADTQYF. The CDR3 region has the DNA TGCGCCAGCAGCCTCAAGGGACAGGGGAGCGCAGATACGCAGTATTTT.

The gene calls are TRBV28 and TRBJ1-5, with TRBD1 matching 9 bases. The V segment lost 5 bases and the J segment 6 bases; nucleotides outside the gene matches: 11. This CDR3 contains 16 residues. CDR1 is MDHEN and CDR2 is SYDVKM in the germline V gene. The DNA for the CDR3 is TGTGCCAGCAGTAACCCAGGACAGGGGTATGTTCAGCCCCAGCATTTT. Its translation: CASSNPGQGYVQPQHF.

Regarding this clone: Other DNA sequences within the sample encode an identical CDR3. The chain has TRBV20-1 and TRBJ1-1; a weak D match, TRBD1 (6 bases). Germline-derived CDR1 and CDR2 are DFQATT and SNEGSKA (reference sequence). The V end was cut by 6 bases, the J end by 6 bases, with 11 bases between. The CDR3 loop spans 11 amino acids. CDR3 DNA sequence: TGCAGTGCCCCAAGACAGGCTGAAGCTTTCTTT. The encoded protein is CSAPRQAEAFF.

The chain joins TRBV6-5 to TRBJ1-6, with unresolved D. The ends were cut back, 3 bases at V and 9 bases at J, with 18 bases in the middle. Germline lookup yields CDR1 MNHEY and CDR2 SVGAGI. CDR3 length equals 16 residues. CDR3 region: CASSYTPGGVGSPLHF. CDR3 nucleotides: TGTGCCAGCAGTTATACCCCCGGCGGGGTTGGTTCACCCCTCCACTTT.

The rearrangement links TRBV10-3 to TRBJ2-6; D gene unclear. The CDR3 is 13 amino acids. Trimming removed 7 bases from V and 0 bases from J, with 4 bases in between. CDR1 and CDR2 from the germline V gene are ENHRY and SYGVKD. The CDR3, as DNA: TGTGCCATCACTAACTCTGGGGCCAACGTCCTGACTTTC. Residues: CAITNSGANVLTF.

This clone occurred once. Different DNA sequences within this sample yield the same CDR3. This rearrangement joins TRBV11-2 to TRBJ2-5; the D gene is possibly TRBD1 (5 bases). V shed 5 bases and J shed 5 bases, with 12 bases lying between them. Germline assignment: CDR1 SGHAT and CDR2 FQNNGV. This CDR3 region has 13 residues. In DNA form, the CDR3 reads TGTGCCAGCAGCCGCGACAGAGAGGAGACCCAGTACTTC. This translates into CASSRDREETQYF.

This sequence joins TRBV5-8 and TRBJ2-1, with 7 nucleotides matching TRBD2. This CDR3 is built from 15 residues. Per the germline V gene, CDR1 is SGHTS and CDR2 is YDEGEE. The V and J ends lost 1 base and 7 bases, in that order; junction bases with no gene match: 8. The CDR3 reads CASSLRAGRGNEQFF. DNA for the CDR3: TGTGCCAGCAGCTTGAGGGCGGGGAGGGGAAATGAGCAGTTCTTC.

This clone was observed a single time. V usage is TRBV19 and J usage is TRBJ1-5, with D unresolved. The CDR3 contains 16 residues. Germline CDR1 is LNHDA and CDR2 is SQIVND (reference sequence). V shed 7 bases and J shed 5 bases, with 21 bases lying between them. The CDR3 nucleotides are TGTGCCAGTACAGACTGGACCGGGGTGCTCCATCAGCCCCAGCATTTT. Translating gives CASTDWTGVLHQPQHF.

The chain carries TRBV20-1 and TRBJ2-1; TRBD2 might be the D (5 bases). The V end lost 2 bases, the J end lost 9 bases, and 8 bases lay between the germline ends. From germline, CDR1 is DFQATT and CDR2 SNEGSKA (reference sequence). The CDR3 runs 11 residues. CDR3 protein: CSARWAGEQFF. The CDR3 nucleotides are TGCAGTGCTAGATGGGCGGGTGAGCAGTTCTTC.

This clone was recorded once. The rearrangement links TRBV5-1 to TRBJ2-1; TRBD2 matches 11 bases. The CDR3 extends over 15 amino acids. The germline V gene has CDR1 SGHRS and CDR2 YFSETQ. The V segment lost 6 bases and the J segment 6 bases; nucleotides outside the gene matches: 8. CDR3 nucleotide sequence: TGCGCCAGCACCCTCCTAGCGGGGGGATTCAATGAGCAGTTCTTC. This gives the protein CASTLLAGGFNEQFF.

A single count supports this clone. The J gene is TRBJ2-1, the V gene TRBV5-1; D is undetermined. Trimming pared 4 bases from V and 4 bases from J, leaving 3 bases between. This CDR3 has 11 amino acids. Germline loops: CDR1 SGHRS, CDR2 YFSETQ. The CDR3 loop is CASSEYNEQFF. CDR3 nucleotides: TGCGCCAGCAGCGAGTACAATGAGCAGTTCTTC.

The chain couples TRBV5-6 to TRBJ2-5; 7 bases fit TRBD2. Per germline, CDR1 SGHDT and CDR2 YYEEEE. The CDR3 consists of 15 residues. V was pared by 2 bases and J by 2 bases, with 6 bases of the junction left unmatched. DNA for the CDR3: TGTGCCAGCAGCTTACTTACTAGCGATCAAGAGACCCAGTACTTC. It codes for CASSLLTSDQETQYF.

The CDR3 loop is CASSYSYTENTEAFF. The CDR3 nucleotides are TGTGCCAGCAGTTACTCCTATACAGAGAACACTGAAGCTTTCTTT. The chain employs TRBV6-5 and TRBJ1-1; D uncertain. This CDR3 is 15 amino acids long. Germline CDR1 is MNHEY and CDR2 is SVGAGI. V was shortened by 0 bases and J by 1 base, with 9 bases between the two germline ends.

This clone appeared a single time. This sequence joins TRBV28 and TRBJ1-6; a weak D match, TRBD1 (5 bases). Germline-derived CDR1 and CDR2 are MDHEN and SYDVKM. CDR3 length: 13 residues. V was clipped by 2 bases and J by 6 bases, with 5 bases between them. CDR3 amino acids: CASSLDSNSPLHF. The CDR3 region has the DNA TGTGCCAGCAGTTTAGACAGTAATTCACCCCTCCACTTT.

The gene calls are TRBV6-6 and TRBJ1-2; unclear D gene. Trimming cost V 2 bases and J 5 bases, with 12 bases left between them. In germline, CDR1 is MNHNY, CDR2 SVGAGI (reference sequence). This CDR3 contains 14 residues. CDR3 sequence (DNA): TGTGCCAGCAGTTACACAGTACTCAGTTATGGCTACACCTTC. It encodes CASSYTVLSYGYTF.